This note documents a single TCR beta chain sequence. Assay used: immunoSEQ multiplex PCR; TCRdb lists only in-frame clones, some missing. Counted here are around 260,000 clones, roughly 86% occurring once; the ten biggest clones make up around a tenth. The data originate from a study of blood T cell repertoires in COVID-19. Study at large: Acute-phase and convalescent COVID-19 samples originated in the United States, Italy and Spain.

V lost 6 bases to trimming and J lost 7 bases, with 18 bases between them. Per germline, CDR1 MNHEY and CDR2 SVGAGI. CDR3 size: 15 residues. Sequenced sample: peripheral blood. The origin of this receptor is a man in his forties who had recovered from COVID-19. The rearrangement joins TRBV6-5 to TRBJ1-4; a possible D gene is TRBD1 (5 bases). The chain's CDR3 is CASSPPQGRGEKLFF. As DNA, the CDR3 is TGTGCCAGCAGCCCCCCTCAGGGTAGAGGTGAAAAACTGTTTTTT.